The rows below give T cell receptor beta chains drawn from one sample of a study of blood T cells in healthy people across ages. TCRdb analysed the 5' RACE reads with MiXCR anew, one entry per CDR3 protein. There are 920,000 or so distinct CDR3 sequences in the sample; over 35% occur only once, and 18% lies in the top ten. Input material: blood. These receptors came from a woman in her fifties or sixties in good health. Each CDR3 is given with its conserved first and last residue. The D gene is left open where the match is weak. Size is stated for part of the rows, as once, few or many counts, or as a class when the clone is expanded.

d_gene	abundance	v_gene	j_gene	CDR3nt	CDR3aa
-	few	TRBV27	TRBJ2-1	TGTGCCAGCAGTTTAGGGCTCGGGCTCAATGAGCAGTTCTTC	CASSLGLGLNEQFF
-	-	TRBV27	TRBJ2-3	TGTGCCAGCAGTTTTATAGCGTTAAGCACAGATACGCAGTATTTT	CASSFIALSTDTQYF
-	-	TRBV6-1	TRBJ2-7	TGTGCCAGCAGTGAAGAGGTCGGAACTAGTAGACACGAGCAGTACTTC	CASSEEVGTSRHEQYF
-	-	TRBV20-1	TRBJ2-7	TGCAGTTCGCGGGATGGCTACGAGCAGTACTTC	CSSRDGYEQYF
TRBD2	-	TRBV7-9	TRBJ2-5	TGTGCCAGCAGCTTACCACCTAGCGGCCAAGAGACCCAGTACTTC	CASSLPPSGQETQYF
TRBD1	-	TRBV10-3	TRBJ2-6	TGTGCCATCAGTGAGGGACAGGCCGTCTCTGGGGCCAACGTCCTGACTTTC	CAISEGQAVSGANVLTF
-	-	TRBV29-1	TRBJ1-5	TGCAGCGCCAAGGAGGGAGATCAGCCCCAGCATTTT	CSAKEGDQPQHF
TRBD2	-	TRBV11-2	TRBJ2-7	TGTGCCAGCAGCGGACTAGCTAGGACCTACGAGCAGTACTTC	CASSGLARTYEQYF
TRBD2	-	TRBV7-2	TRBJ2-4	TGTGCCAGCAGCAATGAGCGGGAGGGCTTGGCCAAAAACATTCAGTACTTC	CASSNEREGLAKNIQYF
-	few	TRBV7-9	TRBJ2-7	TGTGCCAGCAGCATCCAGGGCGCCTACGAGCAGTACTTC	CASSIQGAYEQYF
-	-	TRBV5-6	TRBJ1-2	TGTGCCAGCAGCTTGGCAGGCGAGAGCTACACCTTC	CASSLAGESYTF
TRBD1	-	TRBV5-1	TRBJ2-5	TGCGCCAGCAGCCGGTCCCAGGGGGCCCAAGAGACCCAGTACTTC	CASSRSQGAQETQYF
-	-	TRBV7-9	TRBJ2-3	TGTGCCAGCAGCCGCGGGACACCGCCTCATACGCAGTATTTT	CASSRGTPPHTQYF
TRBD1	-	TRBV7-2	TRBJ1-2	TGTGCCAGCAGCCCCGACAGGGTGGATGGCTACACCTTC	CASSPDRVDGYTF
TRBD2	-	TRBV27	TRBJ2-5	TGTGCCAGCAGACACCACCTAGCGGGAGGGCCAAATGAGCAGTACTTC	CASRHHLAGGPNEQYF
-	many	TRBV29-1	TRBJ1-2	TGCAGCGTTGACGGCGTAAACTATGGCTACACCTTC	CSVDGVNYGYTF
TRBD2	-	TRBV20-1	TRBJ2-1	TGCACCCCGGGGCGGGAGATCTACAATGAGCAGTTCTTC	CTPGREIYNEQFF
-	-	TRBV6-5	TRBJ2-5	TGTGCCAGCAGCCCTGCTGGCGGAAGGGAGAGGACCCAGTACTTC	CASSPAGGRERTQYF
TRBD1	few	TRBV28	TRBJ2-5	TGTGCCAGCAGCCAACCTTCGGACAGGGGGCGTTGGACCCAGTACTTC	CASSQPSDRGRWTQYF
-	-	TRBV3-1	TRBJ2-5	TGTGCCAGCAGCCAAGTTCGGGCCCGAGGTGAGACCCAGTACTTC	CASSQVRARGETQYF
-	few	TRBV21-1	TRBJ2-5	TGTGCCAGCAGCGTTTCTTGGAGGGCCCAGTACTTC	CASSVSWRAQYF
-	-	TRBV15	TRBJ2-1	TGTGCCACCAGCAGAGATTATTCAGCTGAGCAGTTCTTC	CATSRDYSAEQFF
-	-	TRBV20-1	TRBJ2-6	TGCAGTGCTATCAGGGCCGGGGCCAACGTCCTGACTTTC	CSAIRAGANVLTF
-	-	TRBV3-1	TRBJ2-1	TGTGCCAGCAGCCCAGGAGCATTGGCGAGTGAGCAGTTCTTC	CASSPGALASEQFF
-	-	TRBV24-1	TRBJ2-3	TGTGCCACCAGTGATACGCGGGTGAGCACAGATACGCAGTATTTT	CATSDTRVSTDTQYF
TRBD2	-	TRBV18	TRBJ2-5	TGTGCCAGCTCACCGCCTAGCGGGATCCAAGAGACCCAGTACTTC	CASSPPSGIQETQYF
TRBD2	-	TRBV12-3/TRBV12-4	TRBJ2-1	TGTGCCAACAGTTTAGATAGCGGGAGGGCCATCTATGAGCAGTTCTTC	CANSLDSGRAIYEQFF
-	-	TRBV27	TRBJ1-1	TGTGCCAGCAGTGACGGACCCACTGAAGCTTTCTTT	CASSDGPTEAFF
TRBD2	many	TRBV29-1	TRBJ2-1	TGCAGCGCTGGACTAGCGGGGGAGCAGTTCTTC	CSAGLAGEQFF
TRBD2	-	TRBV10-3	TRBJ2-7	TGTGCCATCAGGACCTTGAGTCTAGCGGGACCCTCCCACGAGCAGTACTTC	CAIRTLSLAGPSHEQYF
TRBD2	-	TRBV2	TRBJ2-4	TGTGCCAGCAGTGAAGCACCGCGGGAGCGGTACTTC	CASSEAPRERYF
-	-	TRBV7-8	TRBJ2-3	TGTGCCAGCAGCTTAACCGGAGTTTGGTATTTT	CASSLTGVWYF
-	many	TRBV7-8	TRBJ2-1	TGCGCCAGCAGCTTGGGGCTGGGAGAGCAGTTCTTC	CASSLGLGEQFF
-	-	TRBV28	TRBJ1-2	TGTGCCAGCAGTTTAGCCCGGCAGCGTATGGGGGGCTATGGCTACACCTTC	CASSLARQRMGGYGYTF
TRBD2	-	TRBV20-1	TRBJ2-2	TGCAGTGCTAGAGATCTACTAGCGGGGACCGGGGAGCTGTTTTTT	CSARDLLAGTGELFF
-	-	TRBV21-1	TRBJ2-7	TGTGCCAGCAGCAAAGTTAGCGACGACTACGAGCAGTACTTC	CASSKVSDDYEQYF
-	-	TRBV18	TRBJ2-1	TGTGCCGGCTCCCTACCGGGCGATGAGCAGTTCTTC	CAGSLPGDEQFF
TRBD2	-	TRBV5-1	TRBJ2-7	TGCGCCAGCAGCCCGGCTAGCGGGAGATCCCTCGAGCAGTACTTC	CASSPASGRSLEQYF
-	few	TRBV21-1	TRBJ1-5	TGTGCCAGCAGCAAAGGTGCCCGGGGTTATAGCAATCAGCCCCAGCATTTT	CASSKGARGYSNQPQHF
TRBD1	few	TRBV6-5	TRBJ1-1	TGTGCCAGCAGGCCACAGGGGGCCACTGAAGCTTTCTTT	CASRPQGATEAFF
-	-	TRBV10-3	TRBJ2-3	TGTGCCATCAGTGACCTAGTCAGCAGCGGGAGCACAGATACGCAGTATTTT	CAISDLVSSGSTDTQYF
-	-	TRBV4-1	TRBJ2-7	TGCGCCAGCAGCCAAGTTGGGGAACCAGGCGAGCAGTACTTC	CASSQVGEPGEQYF
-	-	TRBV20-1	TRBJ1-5	TGCAGTGCCTTAGGGACTGCCAGTGATGGCAATCAGCCCCAGCATTTT	CSALGTASDGNQPQHF
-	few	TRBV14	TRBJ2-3	TGTGCCAGCAGCGGAATCTCTAGGAGTGCGGATACGCAGTATTTT	CASSGISRSADTQYF
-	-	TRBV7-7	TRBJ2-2	TGTGCCAGCAGCTTAGCCTCGCGTGGGGGGAACACCGGGGAGCTGTTTTTT	CASSLASRGGNTGELFF
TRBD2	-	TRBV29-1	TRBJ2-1	TGCAGCGTTGAAGGAGCGGGAGGATCGAATGAGCAGTTCTTC	CSVEGAGGSNEQFF
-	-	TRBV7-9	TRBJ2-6	TGTGCCAGCAGCACAAGGTGGTCTGGGGCCAACGTCCTGACTTTC	CASSTRWSGANVLTF
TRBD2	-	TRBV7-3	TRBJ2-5	TGTGCCAGCAGCGTCTCCGGGACTAGATCCGAAGAGCAGTACTTC	CASSVSGTRSEEQYF
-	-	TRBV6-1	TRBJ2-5	TGTGCCAGCAGTCCACCCACTCGACTACTAGATATTGGAGAGACCCAGTACTTC	CASSPPTRLLDIGETQYF
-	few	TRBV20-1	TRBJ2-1	TGCAGTGCTAGAGATCCCCGTAGCTCCTACAATGAGCAGTTCTTC	CSARDPRSSYNEQFF
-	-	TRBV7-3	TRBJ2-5	TGTGCCAGCAGTGCCGGCCCTCAAACTAGCTACCAAGAGACCCAGTACTTC	CASSAGPQTSYQETQYF
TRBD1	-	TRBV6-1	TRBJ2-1	TGTGCCACCCTACCAGGGGGCTCCTACAATGAGCAGTTCTTC	CATLPGGSYNEQFF
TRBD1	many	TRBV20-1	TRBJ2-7	TGCAGTGCTAGCGACAGGGGGATCTCCTACGAGCAGTACTTC	CSASDRGISYEQYF
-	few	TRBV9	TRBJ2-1	TGTGCCAGCAGCGGGACAACTTATTATGGCGAGCAGTTCTTC	CASSGTTYYGEQFF
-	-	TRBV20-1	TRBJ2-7	TGCAGTGCTAGAGCCCTGATCCACGAGCAGTACTTC	CSARALIHEQYF
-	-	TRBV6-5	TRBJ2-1	TGTGCCAGCAGTGAGGACAATGAGCAGTTCTTC	CASSEDNEQFF
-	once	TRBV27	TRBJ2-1	TGTGCCAGCGGGGCCGGGACTCCCCCCGTAAGGGATGAGCAGTTCTTC	CASGAGTPPVRDEQFF